The 21 T cell receptor beta chains below were found in one sample sequenced in a study of regulatory T cells in long-lasting Graves disease. Construction of the TCR beta libraries employed iRepertoire HTBI primers in conjunction with Arm-PCR of CDR3 regions. TCRdb reanalysed the multiplex PCR reads using MiXCR and keeps one entry per CDR3 protein. The sample includes 200,000 to 250,000 distinct CDR3 sequences, about 17% of them seen just once. Time point defined: newly diagnosed GD, antithyroid drugs for less than 3 months. PBMC-derived RNA was used for the TCR library. The sequenced sample was peripheral blood mononuclear cells (PBMCs), obtained at new diagnosis, from a patient treated with antithyroid drugs. The receptors come from a female donor with Graves disease.

There are a few counts of this clonotype. A read error likely explains this, since a far larger clone differs by one base. This chain connects TRBV11-3 to TRBJ2-3, with D perhaps assigned TRBD1 or TRBD2 (5 bases each). Trimming took 0 bases from V and 5 from J, leaving 12 bases between them. Germline V gives CDR1 SGHNT, CDR2 YENEEA. The CDR3 consists of 15 residues. The CDR3 DNA sequence: TGTGCCAGCAGCTTAGACCCAGGGACGGGAGATACGCAGTATTTT. Protein product: CASSLDPGTGDTQYF.

On this clonotype itself: The final CDR3 position lacks the conserved phenylalanine or tryptophan, pointing to a likely read error. This rearrangement joins TRBV24-1 to TRBJ1-2; D gene unclear. V was cut by 2 bases and J by 7 bases, with 13 bases left in between. This CDR3 region has 14 residues. Germline lookup yields CDR1 KGHDR and CDR2 SFDVKD. The CDR3 region has the DNA TGTGCCACCAGTGATTCGGGGAGATGGGGTGGCTACACCCTC. Encoded protein: CATSDSGRWGGYTL.

The chain couples TRBV27 to TRBJ2-2; tentatively, D is TRBD2 (6 bases). CDR3 length equals 15 residues. Germline assignment: CDR1 MNHEY and CDR2 SMNVEV (reference sequence). V dropped 5 bases and J dropped 7 bases, with 17 bases sitting between them. The CDR3 nucleotides read TGTGCCAGCAGTCGGGGACTGGCTTCGGTCGGGGAGCTGTTTTTT. Translating it yields CASSRGLASVGELFF.

This clonotype was seen repeatedly, ten times or more. This sequence joins TRBV19 and TRBJ1-2; tentative D call: TRBD1 (6 bases). Germline CDR1 LNHDA, CDR2 SQIVND (reference sequence). V shed 9 bases and J shed 7 bases, with 21 bases lying between them. This CDR3 has 14 residues. The CDR3 region has the DNA TGTGCCAGCCGGACAGCCTATGCTACGGGTGGCTACACCTTC. Its protein is CASRTAYATGGYTF.

This clonotype has ten or more counts. The chain couples TRBV12-3 or TRBV12-4 to TRBJ1-1; D unclear. V was trimmed by 3 bases and J by 1 base, leaving 6 bases between them. The CDR3 covers 13 residues. The CDR3 DNA follows: TGTGCCAGCAGTTTTTCCTGGAACACTGAAGCTTTCTTT. This codes for CASSFSWNTEAFF.

This clonotype was seen ten or more times. CDR3 sequence (DNA): TGTGCCAGCAGCCCTGGGCCCTCCCAAAGTGAGTTCTTC. Protein product: CASSPGPSQSEFF. This rearrangement joins TRBV11-2 to TRBJ2-1; no reliable D call. The germline V gene encodes CDR1 SGHAT and CDR2 FQNNGV. With 5 bases removed from V and 14 bases from J, the gap between germline ends came to 19 bases. The CDR3 spans 13 residues.

This clonotype was detected only a few times. Just one base apart from a much larger clone, this may be a read error. The chain carries TRBV2 and TRBJ2-1, with a weak D call TRBD2 (5 bases). Germline CDR1 is SNHLY and CDR2 is FYNNEI. CDR3 length: 12 amino acids. V shed 4 bases and J shed 9 bases, with 10 bases lying between them. The CDR3 region is CASSAGESEQFF. DNA of the CDR3: TGTGCCAGCAGTGCCGGGGAAAGTGAGCAGTTCTTC.

Of note for this clonotype: A much larger clone lies a single base off, so this may be a read error. The chain couples TRBV18 to TRBJ2-1; 11 bases are shared with TRBD2. The length of the CDR3 is 17 residues. The V gene end was trimmed by 5 bases and the J gene end by 10 bases; junction bases not matched to a gene: 16. In germline, CDR1 is KGHSH, CDR2 LQKENI. This CDR3 reads CASSTRLAGRSYYEQFF. The CDR3, as DNA: TGTGCCAGCTCAACACGACTAGCGGGACGTTCTTACTACGAGCAGTTCTTC.

The table lists this clonotype with many counts. The V call is TRBV11-2, the J call TRBJ2-1, with 14 positions matching TRBD2. Germline V lookup: CDR1 SGHAT, CDR2 FQNNGV. V shed 5 bases, J shed 6 bases, and the junction held 9 bases outside the gene matches. The CDR3 runs to 17 residues. The CDR3 is CASSHGTSGRSGNEQFF. CDR3 DNA: TGTGCCAGCAGCCACGGGACTAGCGGGAGAAGTGGCAATGAGCAGTTCTTC.

This chain joins TRBV5-6 and TRBJ2-7; possible D gene TRBD1, 5 bases. Trimming stripped 0 bases from V and 3 bases from J, with 10 bases between. CDR3 length: 14 amino acids. Germline V CDR1 and CDR2: SGHDT, YYEEEE. CDR3 bases: TGTGCCAGCAGCTTGGCCGGCAGGGACTACGAGCAGTACTTC. This sequence encodes CASSLAGRDYEQYF.

The table lists this clonotype with many counts. V is TRBV20-1 and J is TRBJ2-5, with TRBD2 matching over 9 bases. Germline values: CDR1 DFQATT, CDR2 SNEGSKA (reference sequence). The CDR3 sequence is 18 residues long. Trimming took 0 bases from V and 4 from J; bases not matched to a gene: 15. CDR3 sequence (DNA): TGCAGTGCTAGAGATTACTTCAGAGCGGGAGGCCCAGTAGAGACCCAGTACTTC. Its translation: CSARDYFRAGGPVETQYF.

A word on this clonotype: Since the CDR3 does not end with the conserved phenylalanine or tryptophan, this likely comes from a read error. The chain is built from TRBV6-2 or TRBV6-3 and TRBJ1-2; D unclear. The CDR3 sequence is 13 residues long. The V end was cut by 6 bases, the J end by 1 base, with 9 bases between. Germline values: CDR1 MNHEY, CDR2 SVGEGT. This CDR3 reads CASRLTVNYGYTL. The CDR3 DNA reads as TGTGCCAGCAGATTGACGGTTAACTATGGCTACACCCTC.

In its sample, this clonotype was seen many times. The chain uses TRBV12-3 or TRBV12-4 and TRBJ2-1, with D perhaps given as TRBD1 or TRBD2 (5 bases each). The CDR3 runs 14 residues. V gave up 5 bases and J gave up 7 bases, with 15 bases separating them. CDR3 sequence reads: CASSHRDPWNEQFF. The CDR3 DNA follows: TGTGCCAGCAGTCACCGGGACCCCTGGAATGAGCAGTTCTTC.

This clonotype was counted many times. The gene calls are TRBV2 and TRBJ2-7; 7 positions match TRBD1. The CDR3 runs to 14 residues. CDR1 is SNHLY, CDR2 FYNNEI, per germline. J was trimmed by 2 bases and V by 5 bases; bases with no gene match: 6. CDR3 in DNA: TGTGCCAGCAGTCAAGACAGGGACACCTACGAGCAGTACTTC. The encoded protein is CASSQDRDTYEQYF.

This clonotype came up a few times. The chain combines TRBV10-3 with TRBJ1-3; D is ambiguous. Germline values: CDR1 ENHRY, CDR2 SYGVKD. V shed 10 bases and J shed 3 bases, with 16 bases lying between them. The CDR3 totals 14 residues. In DNA, the CDR3 is TGTGCCACCCTTTCCGGGAACTATGGAAACACCATATATTTT. Translating it yields CATLSGNYGNTIYF.

This clonotype has a count of ten or more. The chain carries TRBV7-9 and TRBJ2-1; no firm D call. Germline CDR1 is SEHNR and CDR2 is FQNEAQ (reference sequence). CDR3 size: 14 residues. Trimming pared 2 bases from V and 3 bases from J, leaving 8 bases between. The chain's CDR3 is CASSLRRSYNEQFF. The CDR3 DNA follows: TGTGCCAGCAGCTTACGCCGGAGCTACAATGAGCAGTTCTTC.

The table lists this clonotype with many counts. The V gene is TRBV11-2, the J gene TRBJ2-1, with D perhaps given as TRBD1 or TRBD2 (5 bases each). The CDR3 has 13 amino acids. Germline loops: CDR1 SGHAT, CDR2 FQNNGV. V lost 5 bases and J lost 7, with 12 bases in between. The CDR3 is CASSLGWGNEQFF. CDR3 DNA sequence: TGTGCCAGCAGCCTCGGGTGGGGGAATGAGCAGTTCTTC. The full variable domain, its missing parts supplied by reference TRBV11-2 and TRBJ2-1, is EAGVAQSPRYKIIEKRQSVAFWCNPISGHATLYWYQQILGQGPKLLIQFQNNGVVDDSQLPKDRFSAERLKGVDSTLKIQPAKLEDSAVYLCASSLGWGNEQFFGPGTRLTVL.

At least ten counts were recorded for this clonotype. The chain carries TRBV2 and TRBJ2-6; 7 bases match TRBD2. The germline gives CDR1 SNHLY, CDR2 FYNNEI. V gave up 2 bases and J gave up 1 base; unmatched junction bases: 2. CDR3 length: 16 residues. The CDR3 loop is CASSEFGGSGANVLTF. The CDR3 DNA follows: TGTGCCAGCAGTGAATTCGGGGGGTCTGGGGCCAACGTCCTGACTTTC.

The chain employs TRBV2 and TRBJ2-5, with unresolved D. Germline values: CDR1 SNHLY, CDR2 FYNNEI. This CDR3 region has 14 residues. The V and J ends lost 3 bases and 2 bases respectively, with 10 bases between them. The DNA for the CDR3 is TGTGCCAGCAGTGACAGGTGGGGTCAAGAGACCCAGTACTTC. Encoded protein: CASSDRWGQETQYF.

This clonotype was found many times. CDR3 sequence: CASSARENQPQHF. CDR3 sequence (DNA): TGTGCCAGCAGCGCCAGGGAGAATCAGCCCCAGCATTTT. The V gene is TRBV9, the J gene TRBJ1-5; TRBD1 might be the D (5 bases). The CDR3 totals 13 residues. CDR1 is SGDLS, CDR2 YYNGEE, per germline. V lost 3 bases and J lost 4, with 8 bases in between.

In its sample, this clonotype was seen many times. The genes are TRBV9 and TRBJ2-7, with D possibly being TRBD1 (5 bases). V was clipped by 0 bases and J by 6 bases, with 16 bases between them. Germline loops: CDR1 SGDLS, CDR2 YYNGEE. The CDR3 is made up of 15 amino acids. CDR3 DNA sequence: TGTGCCAGCAGCGTAGTAAGTACAGGCATTGGCGAGCAGTACTTC. Its translation is CASSVVSTGIGEQYF.